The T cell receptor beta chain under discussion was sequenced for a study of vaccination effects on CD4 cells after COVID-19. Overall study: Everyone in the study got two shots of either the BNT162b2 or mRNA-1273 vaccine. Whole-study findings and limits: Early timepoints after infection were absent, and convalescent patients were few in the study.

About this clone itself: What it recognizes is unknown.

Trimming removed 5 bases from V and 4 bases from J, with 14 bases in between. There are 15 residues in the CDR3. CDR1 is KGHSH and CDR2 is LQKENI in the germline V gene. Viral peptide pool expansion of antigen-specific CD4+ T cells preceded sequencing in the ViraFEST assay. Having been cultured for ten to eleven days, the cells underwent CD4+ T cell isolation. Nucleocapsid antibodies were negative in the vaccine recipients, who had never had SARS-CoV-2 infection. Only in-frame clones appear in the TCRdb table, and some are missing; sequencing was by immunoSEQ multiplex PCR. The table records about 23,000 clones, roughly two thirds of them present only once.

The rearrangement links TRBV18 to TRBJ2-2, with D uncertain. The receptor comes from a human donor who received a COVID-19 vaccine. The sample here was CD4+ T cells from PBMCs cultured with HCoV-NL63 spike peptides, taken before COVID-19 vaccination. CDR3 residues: CASSVTRPTTGELFF. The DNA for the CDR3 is TGTGCCAGCTCAGTTACGAGACCAACCACCGGGGAGCTGTTTTTT.